One sample yielded the 15 T cell receptor beta chains listed below, sequenced in a study of beta chain features in type 1 diabetes. Expressed TCRB transcripts were sequenced because the entire RNA isolate underwent reverse transcription. Clones were read by immunoSEQ multiplex PCR, and TCRdb kept only the in-frame ones, dropping some. The table shows hundreds of thousands of clones, with about 10% occurring only once. Sequences were obtained from naive CD4+ T cells from blood. These receptors were taken from a young woman in good health.

This clone was seen only a few times. The chain couples TRBV19 to TRBJ2-1; 8 positions agree with TRBD2. This CDR3 comprises 15 residues. Germline loops: CDR1 LNHDA, CDR2 SQIVND (reference sequence). Trimming cost V 7 bases and J 4 bases; bases outside gene matches: 9. The CDR3 DNA follows: TGTGCCAGTAAGTTCGCAGCGGGGGAGTACAATGAGCAGTTCTTC. Protein sequence: CASKFAAGEYNEQFF.

This clone has a handful of counts. The chain has TRBV10-3 and TRBJ1-2; a possible D gene is TRBD1 (5 bases). Deletions cut 2 bases from V and 6 bases from J, with 10 bases between. The CDR3 loop spans 13 amino acids. The germline gives CDR1 ENHRY, CDR2 SYGVKD. CDR3 protein: CAISEPGADGYTF. CDR3 in DNA: TGTGCCATCAGTGAGCCTGGGGCCGATGGCTACACCTTC.

The chain combines TRBV11-2 with TRBJ1-6; 7 positions match TRBD1. Germline loops: CDR1 SGHAT, CDR2 FQNNGV. This CDR3 region has 16 residues. Losses at the gene ends were 1 base for V and 6 bases for J; bases not matched to a gene: 6. CDR3 protein: CASSLARGQGNSPLHF. In DNA form, the CDR3 reads TGTGCCAGCAGCTTAGCGAGGGGGCAGGGTAATTCACCCCTCCACTTT.

This clone was seen more than once but under ten times. The chain joins TRBV15 to TRBJ2-2; the D gene is possibly TRBD1 (6 bases). CDR1 LNHNV and CDR2 YYDKDF come from the germline V gene (reference sequence). Deletions cut 0 bases from V and 6 bases from J, with 11 bases between. The CDR3 sequence is 15 residues long. This CDR3 is CATSRELRGSGELFF. The DNA for the CDR3 is TGTGCCACCAGCAGAGAATTGAGGGGGTCCGGGGAGCTGTTTTTT.

This rearrangement joins TRBV6-1 to TRBJ2-3; 10 bases agree with TRBD1. Germline V CDR1 and CDR2: MNHNS, SASEGT. This CDR3 spans 16 amino acids. The V segment lost 2 bases and the J segment 1 base; nucleotides outside the gene matches: 3. In DNA form, the CDR3 reads TGTGCCAGCAGTGAAATGACAGGGGGCGGCACAGATACGCAGTATTTT. Residues: CASSEMTGGGTDTQYF.

This clone was recorded a few times. V gene TRBV19 combines with J gene TRBJ2-3, with TRBD2 matching over 8 bases. Germline assignment: CDR1 LNHDA and CDR2 SQIVND (reference sequence). The V gene end was trimmed by 5 bases and the J gene end by 0 bases; junction bases not matched to a gene: 7. CDR3 length equals 16 residues. CDR3 sequence: CASSDSGGLSTDTQYF. The CDR3 DNA is TGTGCCAGTAGTGACAGCGGGGGCCTCAGCACAGATACGCAGTATTTT. Full variable domain (rest looked up from reference TRBV19 and TRBJ2-3): DGGITQSPKYLFRKEGQNVTLSCEQNLNHDAMYWYRQDPGQGLRLIYYSQIVNDFQKGDIAEGYSVSREKKESFPLTVTSAQKNPTAFYLCASSDSGGLSTDTQYFGPGTRLTVL.

The V gene is TRBV6-5, the J gene TRBJ2-7; 7 bases align to TRBD2. The V gene end was trimmed by 2 bases and the J gene end by 5 bases; junction bases not matched to a gene: 6. The germline gives CDR1 MNHEY, CDR2 SVGAGI. The CDR3 runs to 14 residues. CDR3 nucleotide sequence: TGTGCCAGCAGTTACGGCGGGAGCTCACACGAGCAGTACTTC. It codes for CASSYGGSSHEQYF.

This clone was found a few times. The chain employs TRBV2 and TRBJ1-1, with D possibly TRBD1 on 5 matching bases. This CDR3 contains 14 residues. The germline gives CDR1 SNHLY, CDR2 FYNNEI. Trimming removed 8 bases from V and 4 bases from J, with 17 bases in between. DNA of the CDR3: TGTGCCAGCGGTATTCAGGGAGGGACCACTGAAGCTTTCTTT. This codes for CASGIQGGTTEAFF.

CDR3 protein: CASTASPLGGGYEQYF. CDR3 coding DNA: TGCGCCAGCACCGCTTCCCCCCTAGGAGGCGGATACGAGCAGTACTTC. This chain connects TRBV5-1 to TRBJ2-7; TRBD2 is a possible D gene (5 bases). Germline V CDR1 and CDR2: SGHRS, YFSETQ. V was pared by 6 bases and J by 4 bases, with 23 bases between. The CDR3 covers 16 residues.

The chain joins TRBV5-1 to TRBJ2-3; D is unclear. Per the germline V gene, CDR1 is SGHRS and CDR2 is YFSETQ. V gave up 3 bases and J gave up 0 bases, with 2 bases separating them. The CDR3 is 12 amino acids. The CDR3 here is CASSSSTDTQYF. DNA for the CDR3: TGCGCCAGCAGCTCTAGCACAGATACGCAGTATTTT.

CDR3 DNA sequence: TGCGCCAGCAGCTTGAGGGGGAACACCGGGGAGCTGTTTTTT. Its protein product is CASSLRGNTGELFF. The rearrangement uses TRBV5-1 and TRBJ2-2; D is perhaps TRBD1 (5 bases). CDR1 is SGHRS and CDR2 is YFSETQ in the germline V gene. The CDR3 has 14 residues. Trimming pared 1 base from V and 1 base from J, leaving 5 bases between.

The rearrangement links TRBV11-2 to TRBJ2-3; no reliable D call. V was trimmed by 1 base and J by 6 bases, leaving 14 bases between them. Per the germline V gene, CDR1 is SGHAT and CDR2 is FQNNGV. This CDR3 comprises 15 residues. CDR3 amino acids: CASSLGRPPADTQYF. CDR3 DNA: TGTGCCAGCAGCTTAGGGCGGCCCCCAGCCGATACGCAGTATTTT. Variable domain in full (rest from reference TRBV11-2 and TRBJ2-3): EAGVAQSPRYKIIEKRQSVAFWCNPISGHATLYWYQQILGQGPKLLIQFQNNGVVDDSQLPKDRFSAERLKGVDSTLKIQPAKLEDSAVYLCASSLGRPPADTQYFGPGTRLTVL.

This clone was recorded a few times. The V call is TRBV6-5, the J call TRBJ1-1; D gene uncertain. Germline V gives CDR1 MNHEY, CDR2 SVGAGI. Trimming took 6 bases from V and 4 from J, leaving 9 bases between them. The CDR3 is 12 residues long. The CDR3 region is CASSRLGTEAFF. The CDR3 DNA is TGTGCCAGCAGCAGGTTGGGCACTGAAGCTTTCTTT.

V and J are TRBV27 and TRBJ1-6; tentatively, D is TRBD1 (6 bases). In germline, CDR1 is MNHEY, CDR2 SMNVEV (reference sequence). Deletions cut 2 bases from V and 4 bases from J, with 12 bases between. CDR3 length: 16 amino acids. CDR3 sequence: CASSLRGGPYNSPLHF. In DNA, the CDR3 is TGTGCCAGCAGTTTACGCGGGGGCCCGTATAATTCACCCCTCCACTTT.

The chain combines TRBV11-2 with TRBJ1-1; no clear D. The CDR3 is 14 amino acids. The ends were cut back, 1 base at V and 1 base at J, with 7 bases in the middle. CDR1 SGHAT and CDR2 FQNNGV come from the germline V gene. This CDR3 is CASSLGAGNTEAFF. CDR3 nucleotides: TGTGCCAGCAGCTTAGGGGCAGGGAACACTGAAGCTTTCTTT.